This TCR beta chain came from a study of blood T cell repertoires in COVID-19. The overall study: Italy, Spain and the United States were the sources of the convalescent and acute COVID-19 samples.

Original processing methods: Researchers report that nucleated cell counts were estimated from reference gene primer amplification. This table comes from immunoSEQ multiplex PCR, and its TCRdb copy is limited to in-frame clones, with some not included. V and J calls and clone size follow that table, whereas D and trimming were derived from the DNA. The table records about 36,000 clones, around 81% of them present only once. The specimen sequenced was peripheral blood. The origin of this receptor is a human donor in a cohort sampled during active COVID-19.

CDR3 DNA sequence: TGTGCCAGCAGCGTAGGGGGGGGCGGTAGCTCCTACAATGAGCAGTTCTTC. Translated, it gives CASSVGGGGSSYNEQFF. The chain uses TRBV9 and TRBJ2-1; perhaps TRBD2 as D (7 bases). V was trimmed by 0 bases and J by 0 bases, leaving 13 bases between them. Germline lookup yields CDR1 SGDLS and CDR2 YYNGEE. The CDR3 runs 17 residues.